The rows below give T cell receptor beta chains drawn from one sample of a study of vaccination and CD4 T cells after COVID-19. Via MiXCR, TCRdb re-called the PCR reads, giving one row per CDR3 protein. Of around 15,000 distinct CDR3 sequences in the sample, around 52% were seen once. No antigens are known for them. The sequenced sample was CD4+ T cells from blood, cultured in vitro, obtained before SARS-CoV-2 vaccination. Receptors were obtained from a human donor who had recovered from COVID-19. Both conserved end residues are part of each CDR3. A D gene is named only where the DNA matches it firmly. The listing skips clone size in some rows; elsewhere it reads once, few, many or a size class.

J | size | V | D | DNA | CDR3
TRBJ1-2 | few | TRBV20-1 | TRBD1 | TGCAGTGCCCCGGACTCGGACAGGGCGAACTATGGCTACACCTTC | CSAPDSDRANYGYTF
TRBJ1-1 | NA | TRBV27 | NA | TGTGCCAGCAGTACGCGGACGGTTACCATGAACACTGAAGCTTTCTTT | CASSTRTVTMNTEAFF
TRBJ1-1 | NA | TRBV20-1 | NA | TGCAGTGCTAGGGCTCGGGGCGCGGCCACTGAAGCTTTCTTT | CSARARGAATEAFF
TRBJ1-2 | few | TRBV6-1 | TRBD1 | TGTGCCAGCAGTGAAGGGACAGGGCTCCATTTAAAAGGCTACACCTTC | CASSEGTGLHLKGYTF
TRBJ1-2 | NA | TRBV11-3 | NA | TGTGCCAGCAGCCTGGCAGGACAGAACTATGGCTACACCTTC | CASSLAGQNYGYTF
TRBJ2-5 | NA | TRBV5-1 | NA | TGCGCCAGCAGCTCGGGTTTTAGGGGGCAAGAGACCCAGTACTTC | CASSSGFRGQETQYF
TRBJ1-5 | NA | TRBV6-2/TRBV6-3 | TRBD1 | TGTGCCAGCAGTTACTCGAGCGACAGGGAGATTAATCAGCCCCAGCATTTT | CASSYSSDREINQPQHF
TRBJ1-3 | NA | TRBV6-5 | NA | TGTGCCAGCAGTTACGACAGCTTTGGAAACACCATATATTTT | CASSYDSFGNTIYF
TRBJ2-3 | NA | TRBV20-1 | NA | TGCAGTGCTAGAGGCAGGGAAGATACGCAGTATTTT | CSARGREDTQYF
TRBJ2-5 | few | TRBV7-8 | TRBD2 | TGTGCCAGCAGCTTGACTAGCGGGATGGGGGTGGAGACCCAGTACTTC | CASSLTSGMGVETQYF
TRBJ1-4 | NA | TRBV6-1 | TRBD1 | TGTGCCAGCAGGCGACAGGGGGCAGGTGAAAAACTGTTTTTT | CASRRQGAGEKLFF
TRBJ1-5 | few | TRBV19 | NA | TGTGCCAGTAGTAATCGGGGGGGCCTTGGACAGCCCCAGCATTTT | CASSNRGGLGQPQHF
TRBJ2-1 | NA | TRBV20-1 | TRBD2 | TGCAGTGCTAGAAACAGCGGGAGGGTCGCCGAGCAGTTCTTC | CSARNSGRVAEQFF
TRBJ2-5 | NA | TRBV7-2 | NA | TGTGCCAGCAGCCCGATGCGAGAAGAGACCCAGTACTTC | CASSPMREETQYF
TRBJ2-3 | NA | TRBV5-1 | NA | TGCGCCAGCAGCTTGGACACAGATACGCAGTATTTT | CASSLDTDTQYF
TRBJ1-5 | NA | TRBV28 | NA | TGTGCCAGCAGTCCAAAGGGGTTCTCGGGCAATCAGCCCCAGCATTTT | CASSPKGFSGNQPQHF
TRBJ2-2 | NA | TRBV2 | TRBD2 | TGTGCCAGCAGGCAGGGACTAGCGACCGGGGAGCTGTTTTTT | CASRQGLATGELFF
TRBJ2-7 | once | TRBV12-3/TRBV12-4 | TRBD2 | TGTGCCAGCAGTCATAGCGGGGGCTTTAGCTCCTACGAGCAGTACTTC | CASSHSGGFSSYEQYF
TRBJ1-5 | NA | TRBV11-2 | TRBD1 | TGTGCCAGCAGCACCGGGACAGCATCGAGCAATCAGCCCCAGCATTTT | CASSTGTASSNQPQHF
TRBJ1-2 | few | TRBV19 | NA | TGTGCCAGTAGTCTCGCGGGACCATATGGCTACACCTTC | CASSLAGPYGYTF
TRBJ1-1 | NA | TRBV28 | NA | TGTGCCAGCAGTTTTCTGGTTAACACTGAAGCTTTCTTT | CASSFLVNTEAFF